This T cell receptor (beta chain) was sequenced in a study of CXCR3-negative and CXCR3-positive naive CD8 T cells. Whole-study context: Sequencing gave roughly 130 million TRB reads overall, about 1.5 +/- 0.3 million per library.

UMI-tagged TRB cDNA libraries were built via 5' RACE. TCRdb re-called the 5' RACE reads and catalogs CDR3 proteins one per entry, DNA excluded. Found here are 150,000 to 160,000 distinct CDR3 sequences; the top ten clones hold 0.45% to 0.55%. Remarks on this clonotype: Antigen unknown.

The study's findings and limits: Against CXCR3-negative naive cells, CXCR3-positive naive cells showed more hydrophobic TRB CDR3s.

Germline assignment: CDR1 LNHNV and CDR2 YYDKDF (reference sequence). The CDR3 contains 16 residues. Using triplicate sorts, 300,000 cells were collected each time from every CD8+ T cell subset. The specimen was naive CXCR3+ CD8+ T cells from blood. Subset defined: CD45RO-CCR7+CD27+CD95- naive CD8+ T cells expressing CXCR3 (TNR3+). The sequence came from a human donor in good health. Some clones in this sample may be carry-over from other donors' samples. The chain recombines TRBV15 with TRBJ2-2; the TCRdb call, TRBD1, lacks DNA for checking. The CDR3 sequence is CATSSRDRGYTGELFF. Filled out from reference TRBV15 and TRBJ2-2, the complete variable domain reads DAMVIQNPRYQVTQFGKPVTLSCSQTLNHNVMYWYQQKSSQAPKLLFHYYDKDFNNEADTPDNFQSRRPNTSFCFLDIRSPGLGDTAMYLCATSSRDRGYTGELFFGEGSRLTVL.